Included here is one T cell receptor (beta chain) sequence, with context. What it binds is unknown. V lost 8 bases, J lost 4 bases, and 19 bases stayed unmatched. Per germline, CDR1 SNHLY and CDR2 FYNNEI. This CDR3 contains 17 residues. This sample was taken from a study of CD8+CD57+ T cells in acquired aplastic anemia. About the study: DNA per sorted CD4+ or CD8+ sample ranged roughly 0.19 to 30 ug, averaging about 3 ug.

Broader study findings: In common between the patients and the controls were approximately 28 CD8+ CDR3 sequences.

According to the study, genomic DNA was the template for TCR beta VDJ and CDR3 profiling. TCRdb reprocessed the reads with MiXCR, giving one entry per CDR3 protein. Among 150,000 to 200,000 distinct CDR3 sequences listed, around 47% were seen once. Patients picked for sequencing had shown CD8+CD57+ cell expansion detected by flow cytometry. This chain uses TRBV2 with TRBJ2-5; TRBD2 matches at 7 bases. The clonotype comes from a human donor with aplastic anemia. The sample consisted of sorted CD4+, CD8+, or CD8+CD57+ T cells (not recorded which) from PBMCs. For the CDR3, the DNA is TGTGCCAGCGTCCGCCGGGCCGTAAGAGGGAGGGTAGAGACCCAGTACTTC. Residues: CASVRRAVRGRVETQYF.